The T cell receptor (beta chain) described here comes from a study of blood T cells in healthy people across ages (dated by TCRdb to about 2015). General notes on the study: Template switching captured roughly one uniquely barcoded TCR beta cDNA molecule per two T cells in model experiments. The study analyzed two additional independent replicas of 1 million unique cDNA reads from the same blood draw for two donors, one aged 18 to 29 and one aged 80 or older. To avoid experimental bias, donors of different ages were spread randomly across the sequencing lanes. Donors were grouped into four age groups: young (average 16 years), middle-aged (around 39), aged (approximately 58) and long-lived (less than 85). Using deep sequencing normalized with unique cDNA molecular identifiers, the study measured how TCR beta repertoire diversity changes with age.

As encoded in the germline V gene, CDR1 is SGHVS while CDR2 is FNYEAQ. Including cysteine and phenylalanine, the CDR3 has 13 amino acids. The kept DNA is CDR3 alone, 39 bases in frame from the first base. About this clonotype itself: Its antigen is currently not known. An end of the junction differs from the germline gene, which may be a read error.

The research as a whole found: Observed TCR beta diversity per million T cells fell roughly linearly with age, and a significant reduction was already apparent by age around 36. The long-lived group showed more naive CD4+ T cells, fewer expanded clones and increased TCR diversity than the aged group, suggesting age selection. Because the CMV infection status of the donors was unknown, age-related changes in expanded clonotypes may potentially have been confounded. Since profiling was done on bulk unsorted PBMCs, naive and antigen-experienced compartments could not be conclusively compared. The percentage of naive T cells measured by flow cytometry correlated strongly with observed TCR beta diversity. Estimates of total diversity based on one million sequenced T cells were regarded as lower bounds and as underestimates.

The 39 donors, aged about 6 to 95 years, were systemically healthy Caucasian individuals from Russia. About 10 milliliters of peripheral blood were collected from each donor into EDTA-treated Vacutainer tubes. Ficoll-Paque density-gradient centrifugation was used to isolate PBMCs, with at least 6 million per sample. Trizol reagent was used to extract total RNA from PBMCs, with at least 5.5 micrograms per sample. For every donor, an aliquot of PBMCs went through flow cytometry to measure the percentages of naive CD45RAhigh/CD27high T cells. Library construction relied on 5' RACE. TCRdb lists the instrument as Illumina HiSeq 2500. A second PCR of about 7 to 12 cycles was run with a J-beta primer mix and a sample-barcoded 5' primer. A template-switch 5' adaptor carrying 12 random nucleotides introduced a unique molecular identifier onto each TCR beta cDNA molecule. Each sample yielded at least 2.5 million CDR3-containing paired-end reads. First-strand cDNA was synthesized from all RNA with the Mint cDNA synthesis kit, primed by a TRBC-specific oligonucleotide. After uracil-DNA glycosylase treatment, a first 18-cycle PCR used universal primers M1SS and BC2_uni_R on all cDNA. The original pipeline was this. For normalization, 1 million high-quality reads were randomly selected from each sample, with every read carrying a distinct molecular identifier. Reads with shared molecular identifiers were discarded instead of being binned into consensus sequences. MiTCR, run with a Q25 quality threshold and the strictest error-elimination algorithm, handled CDR3 identification, clonotype clustering and error correction. A nonparametric unseen species model using Euler transformation provided a lower-bound estimate of total TCR beta diversity. Through fastp at Q25 and MiXCR, TCRdb rebuilt clones from the public reads, retaining in-frame beta chains. All rows with the same CDR3 protein become a single entry with the most common DNA and genes. The V and J calls and clone size come from TCRdb's table, not from the authors' own analysis. This sample comprises over 1,200,000 distinct CDR3 sequences, 55% to 75% of them detected only once. Roughly 6.3% of the sample comes from the top ten.

This clonotype originated in a man between 18 and 29 years old in good health. Sequencing was carried out using blood. Recombination connected TRBV7-6 to TRBJ2-1; TRBD1 could be the D gene, as 5 bases match. The DNA is as follows: TGTGCCAGCAGCTGTTACAGGTACAATGGGCAGTTCTTC. Protein translation: CASSCYRYNGQFF. The reference TRBV7-6 and TRBJ2-1 proteins fill in what lies around the CDR3, so the full variable domain reads GAGVSQSPRYKVTKRGQDVALRCDPISGHVSLYWYRQALGQGPEFLTYFNYEAQQDKSGLPNDRFSAERPEGSISTLTIQRTEQRDSAMYRCASSCYRYNGQFFGPGTRLTVL.